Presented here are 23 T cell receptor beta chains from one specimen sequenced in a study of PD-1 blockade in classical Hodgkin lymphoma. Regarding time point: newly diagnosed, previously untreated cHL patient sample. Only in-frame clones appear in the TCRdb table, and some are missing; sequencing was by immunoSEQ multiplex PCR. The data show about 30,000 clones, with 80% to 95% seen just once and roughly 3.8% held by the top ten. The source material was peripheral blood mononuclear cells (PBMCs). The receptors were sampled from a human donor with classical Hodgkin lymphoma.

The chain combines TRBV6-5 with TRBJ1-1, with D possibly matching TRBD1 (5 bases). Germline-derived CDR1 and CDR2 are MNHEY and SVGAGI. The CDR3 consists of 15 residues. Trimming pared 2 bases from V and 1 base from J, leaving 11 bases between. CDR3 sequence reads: CASSYLGTGNTEAFF. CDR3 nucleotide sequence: TGTGCCAGCAGTTACCTCGGGACGGGGAACACTGAAGCTTTCTTT.

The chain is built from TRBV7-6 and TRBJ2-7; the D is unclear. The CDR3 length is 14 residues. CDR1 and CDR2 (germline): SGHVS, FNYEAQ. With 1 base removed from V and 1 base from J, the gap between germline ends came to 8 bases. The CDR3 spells CASSLEARSYEQYF. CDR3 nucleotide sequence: TGTGCCAGCAGCTTAGAGGCCAGGTCCTACGAGCAGTACTTC.

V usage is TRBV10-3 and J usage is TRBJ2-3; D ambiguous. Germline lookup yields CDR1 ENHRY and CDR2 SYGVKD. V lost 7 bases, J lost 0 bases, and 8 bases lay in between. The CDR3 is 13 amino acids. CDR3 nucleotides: TGTGCCATCATGGATGGGAGCACAGATACGCAGTATTTT. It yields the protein CAIMDGSTDTQYF.

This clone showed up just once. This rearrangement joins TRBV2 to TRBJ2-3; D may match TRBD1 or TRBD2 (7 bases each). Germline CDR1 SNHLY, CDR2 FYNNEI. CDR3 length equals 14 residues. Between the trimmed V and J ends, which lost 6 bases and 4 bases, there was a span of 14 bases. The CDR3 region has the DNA TGTGCCAGCAGAAGGGACAGCGGGGCAGATACGCAGTATTTT. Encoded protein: CASRRDSGADTQYF. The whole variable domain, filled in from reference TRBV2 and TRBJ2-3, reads EPEVTQTPSHQVTQMGQEVILRCVPISNHLYFYWYRQILGQKVEFLVSFYNNEISEKSEIFDDQFSVERPDGSNFTLKIRSTKLEDSAMYFCASRRDSGADTQYFGPGTRLTVL.

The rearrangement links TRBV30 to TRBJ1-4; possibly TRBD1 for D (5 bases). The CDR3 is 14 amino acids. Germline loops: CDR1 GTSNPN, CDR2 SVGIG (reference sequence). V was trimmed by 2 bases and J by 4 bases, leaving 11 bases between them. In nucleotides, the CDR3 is TGTGCCTGGAGTTCCGGGACGGATAATGAAAAACTGTTTTTT. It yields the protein CAWSSGTDNEKLFF.

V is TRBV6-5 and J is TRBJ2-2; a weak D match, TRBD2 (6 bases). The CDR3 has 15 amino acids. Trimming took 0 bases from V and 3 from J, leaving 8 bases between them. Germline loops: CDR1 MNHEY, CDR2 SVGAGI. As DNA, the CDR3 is TGTGCCAGCAGTTACTCTCTAGCGTACACCGGGGAGCTGTTTTTT. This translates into CASSYSLAYTGELFF.

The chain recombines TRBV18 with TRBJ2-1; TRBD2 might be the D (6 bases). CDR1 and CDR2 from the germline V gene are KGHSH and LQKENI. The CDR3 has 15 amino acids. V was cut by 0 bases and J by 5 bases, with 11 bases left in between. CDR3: CASSPPWEVDNEQFF. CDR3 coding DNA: TGTGCCAGCTCACCACCGTGGGAGGTGGACAATGAGCAGTTCTTC.

The CDR3 DNA sequence: TGTGCCAGCAGCGGTGGGGGGGCCAACGTCCTGACTTTC. Translation gives CASSGGGANVLTF. The chain uses TRBV5-4 and TRBJ2-6; D is uncertain. Germline lookup yields CDR1 SGHNT and CDR2 YYREEE (reference sequence). The V and J ends lost 4 bases and 4 bases respectively, with 6 bases between them. The CDR3 has 13 residues.

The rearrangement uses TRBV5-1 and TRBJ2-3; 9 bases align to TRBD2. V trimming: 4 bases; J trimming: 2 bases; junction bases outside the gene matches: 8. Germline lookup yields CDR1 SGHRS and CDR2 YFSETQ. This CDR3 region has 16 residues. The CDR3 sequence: CASSPASGTITDTQYF. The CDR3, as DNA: TGCGCCAGCAGCCCGGCTAGCGGGACAATCACAGATACGCAGTATTTT.

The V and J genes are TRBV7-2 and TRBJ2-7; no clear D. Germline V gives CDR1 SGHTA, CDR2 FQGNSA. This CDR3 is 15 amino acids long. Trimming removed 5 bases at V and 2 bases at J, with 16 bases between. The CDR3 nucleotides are TGTGCCAGCAGCCTCTTACCTGAGACCGCCTACGAGCAGTACTTC. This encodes CASSLLPETAYEQYF.

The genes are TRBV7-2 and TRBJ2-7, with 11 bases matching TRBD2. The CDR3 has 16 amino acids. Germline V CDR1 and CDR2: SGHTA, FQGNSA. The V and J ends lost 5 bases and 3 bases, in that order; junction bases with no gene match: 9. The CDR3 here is CASSRRLAGGGYEQYF. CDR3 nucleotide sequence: TGTGCCAGCAGCCGGCGGCTAGCGGGAGGCGGCTACGAGCAGTACTTC. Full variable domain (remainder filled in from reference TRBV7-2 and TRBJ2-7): GAGVSQSPSNKVTEKGKDVELRCDPISGHTALYWYRQSLGQGLEFLIYFQGNSAPDKSGLPSDRFSAERTGGSVSTLTIQRTQQEDSAVYLCASSRRLAGGGYEQYFGPGTRLTVT.

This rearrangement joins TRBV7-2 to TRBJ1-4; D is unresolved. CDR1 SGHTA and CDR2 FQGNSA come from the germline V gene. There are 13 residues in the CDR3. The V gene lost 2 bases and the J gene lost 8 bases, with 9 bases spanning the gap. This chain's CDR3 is CASSLIFGEKLFF. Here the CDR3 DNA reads TGTGCCAGCAGCTTAATTTTTGGAGAAAAACTGTTTTTT.

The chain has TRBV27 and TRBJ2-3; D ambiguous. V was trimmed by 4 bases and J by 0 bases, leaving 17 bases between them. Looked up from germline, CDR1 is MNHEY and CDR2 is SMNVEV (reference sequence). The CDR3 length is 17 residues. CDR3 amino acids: CASSSKGLSLSTDTQYF. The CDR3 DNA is TGTGCCAGCAGTTCCAAGGGTTTGTCACTTAGCACAGATACGCAGTATTTT.

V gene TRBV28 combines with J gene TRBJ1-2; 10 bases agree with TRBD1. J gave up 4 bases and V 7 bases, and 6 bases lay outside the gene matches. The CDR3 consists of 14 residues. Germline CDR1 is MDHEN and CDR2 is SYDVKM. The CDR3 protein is CASISGQGGYGYTF. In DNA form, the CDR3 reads TGTGCCAGCATCTCAGGACAGGGGGGCTATGGCTACACCTTC.

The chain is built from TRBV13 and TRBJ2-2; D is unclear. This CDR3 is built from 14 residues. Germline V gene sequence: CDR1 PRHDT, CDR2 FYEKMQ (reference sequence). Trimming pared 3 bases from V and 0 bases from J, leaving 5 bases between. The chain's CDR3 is CASSLNPNTGELFF. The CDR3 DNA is TGTGCCAGCAGCTTGAACCCGAACACCGGGGAGCTGTTTTTT.

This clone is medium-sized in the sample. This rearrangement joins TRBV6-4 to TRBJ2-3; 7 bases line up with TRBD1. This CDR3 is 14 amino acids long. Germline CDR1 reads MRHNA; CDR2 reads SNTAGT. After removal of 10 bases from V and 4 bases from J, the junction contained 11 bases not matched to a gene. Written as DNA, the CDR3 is TGTGCCACCGGTACAGGGGAAGGTGCAGATACGCAGTATTTT. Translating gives CATGTGEGADTQYF.

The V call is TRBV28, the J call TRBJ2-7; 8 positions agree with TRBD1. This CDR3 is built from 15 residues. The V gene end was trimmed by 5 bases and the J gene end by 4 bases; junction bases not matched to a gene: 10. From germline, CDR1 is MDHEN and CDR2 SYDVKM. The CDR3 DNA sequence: TGTGCCAGCAGTACCCGGCAGGGGGCGGGGTACGAGCAGTACTTC. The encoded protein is CASSTRQGAGYEQYF.

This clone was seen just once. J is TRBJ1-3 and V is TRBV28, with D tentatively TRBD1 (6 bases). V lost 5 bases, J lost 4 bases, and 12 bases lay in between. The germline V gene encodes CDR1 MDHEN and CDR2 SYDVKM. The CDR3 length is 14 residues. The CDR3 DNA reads TGTGCCAGCAGTCCTCAGGGGATGGGAAACACCATATATTTT. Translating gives CASSPQGMGNTIYF.

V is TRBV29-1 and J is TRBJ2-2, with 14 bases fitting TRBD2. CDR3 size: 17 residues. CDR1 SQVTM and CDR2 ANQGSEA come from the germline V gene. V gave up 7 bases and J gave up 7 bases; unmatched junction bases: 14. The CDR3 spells CSAYPGLAGEGGGELFF. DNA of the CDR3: TGCAGCGCTTATCCGGGACTAGCGGGAGAGGGCGGCGGGGAGCTGTTTTTT.

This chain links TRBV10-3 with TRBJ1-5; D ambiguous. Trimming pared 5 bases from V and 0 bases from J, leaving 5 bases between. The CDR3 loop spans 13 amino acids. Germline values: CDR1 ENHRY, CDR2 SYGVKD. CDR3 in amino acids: CAISPDSNQPQHF. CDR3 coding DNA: TGTGCCATCAGTCCGGATAGCAATCAGCCCCAGCATTTT.

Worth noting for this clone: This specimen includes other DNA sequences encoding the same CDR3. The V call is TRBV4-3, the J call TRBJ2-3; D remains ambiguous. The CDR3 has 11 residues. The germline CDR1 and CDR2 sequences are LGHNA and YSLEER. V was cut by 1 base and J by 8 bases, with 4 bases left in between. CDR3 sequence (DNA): TGCGCCAGCAGCCAAGGGGTTACGCAGTATTTT. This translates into CASSQGVTQYF.

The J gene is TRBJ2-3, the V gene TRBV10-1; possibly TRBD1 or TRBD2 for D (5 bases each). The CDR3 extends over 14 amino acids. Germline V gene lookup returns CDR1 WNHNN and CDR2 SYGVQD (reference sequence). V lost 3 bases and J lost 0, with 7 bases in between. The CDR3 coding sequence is TGCGCCAGCAGTGACGGGGCTAGCACAGATACGCAGTATTTT. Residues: CASSDGASTDTQYF.

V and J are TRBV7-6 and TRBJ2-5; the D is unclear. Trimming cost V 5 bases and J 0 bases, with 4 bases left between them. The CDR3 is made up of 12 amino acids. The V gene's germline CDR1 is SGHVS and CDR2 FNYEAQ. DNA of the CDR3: TGTGCCAGCAGCCCTAACCAAGAGACCCAGTACTTC. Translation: CASSPNQETQYF. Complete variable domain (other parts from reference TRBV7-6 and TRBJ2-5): GAGVSQSPRYKVTKRGQDVALRCDPISGHVSLYWYRQALGQGPEFLTYFNYEAQQDKSGLPNDRFSAERPEGSISTLTIQRTEQRDSAMYRCASSPNQETQYFGPGTRLLVL.